These T cell receptor beta chains were read from a single sample in a study of response to subunit inactivated influenza vaccine. A single record per CDR3 protein comes from TCRdb applying MiXCR to the RT-PCR reads. The sample shows 540,000 or so distinct CDR3 sequences, over 10% of them seen only once. The source was PBMCs from blood, collected 45 days after vaccination. These TCRs come from a man in his forties or fifties who received an inactivated influenza vaccine. CDR3s include the opening cysteine and the closing phenylalanine or tryptophan. D genes are given only for firm matches. The size of a clone is reported for some rows only, either as once, few or many, or as a class for expanded clones.

>TRBV2|.|.|TRBJ2-1
CASSEARGEQFF
TGTGCCAGCAGTGAAGCGCGGGGTGAGCAGTTCTTC
>TRBV7-9|.|many|TRBJ1-4
CASSLKGARAAGEKLFF
TGTGCCAGCAGCTTAAAGGGTGCGAGGGCGGCCGGTGAAAAACTGTTTTTT
>TRBV12-3/TRBV12-4|.|many|TRBJ1-2
CASSFLQGQEGYTF
TGTGCCAGCAGTTTCCTCCAGGGTCAGGAGGGCTACACCTTC
>TRBV6-2/TRBV6-3|.|few|TRBJ1-6
CASSYNGRNSPLHF
TGTGCCAGCAGTTACAACGGACGAAATTCACCCCTCCACTTT
>TRBV5-6|.|.|TRBJ1-1
CASSLMNVRNTEAFF
TGTGCCAGCAGCTTGATGAACGTAAGGAACACTGAAGCTTTCTTT
>TRBV29-1|.|few|TRBJ2-3
CSTWRDTQYF
TGCAGCACCTGGAGAGATACGCAGTATTTT
>TRBV20-1|TRBD1|few|TRBJ1-5
CSAEQGQADQPQHF
TGCAGTGCTGAACAGGGACAGGCCGATCAGCCCCAGCATTTT
>TRBV27|TRBD1|few|TRBJ2-1
CASSPGTGGNNEQFF
TGTGCCAGCAGTCCCGGGACAGGGGGGAACAATGAGCAGTTCTTC
>TRBV6-1|.|few|TRBJ2-5
CASKSFTPTSETQYF
TGTGCCAGCAAAAGTTTTACGCCCACAAGTGAGACCCAGTACTTC
>TRBV24-1|.|few|TRBJ2-1
CATSRQGFEQFF
TGTGCCACCAGTAGGCAGGGGTTTGAGCAGTTCTTC
>TRBV12-3/TRBV12-4|.|.|TRBJ2-5
CASSLGGGALETQYF
TGTGCCAGCAGTTTGGGGGGGGGGGCCTTGGAGACCCAGTACTTC
>TRBV29-1|.|many|TRBJ2-1
CRATAGQYNEQFF
TGCAGGGCCACGGCGGGGCAGTACAATGAGCAGTTCTTC
>TRBV7-8|.|few|TRBJ2-1
CASSFLRIPLDEQFF
TGTGCCAGCAGCTTCCTGCGGATCCCTTTGGATGAGCAGTTCTTC
>TRBV11-2|.|.|TRBJ2-1
CASSSYGTGVDNEQFF
TGTGCCAGCAGCTCATATGGGACGGGCGTGGACAATGAGCAGTTCTTC
>TRBV24-1|.|medium-sized|TRBJ2-5
CATSDIAGADGETQYF
TGTGCCACCAGTGATATAGCCGGGGCCGACGGGGAGACCCAGTACTTC
>TRBV3-1|.|few|TRBJ2-5
CASSQAYDRRETQYF
TGTGCCAGCAGCCAGGCCTACGACAGGAGAGAGACCCAGTACTTC
>TRBV5-1|TRBD2|.|TRBJ2-1
CASSLGILAGGPNEQFF
TGCGCCAGCAGCTTGGGAATTCTAGCGGGGGGGCCCAATGAGCAGTTCTTC
>TRBV28|TRBD2|.|TRBJ2-3
CASSLTGLAGGRTDTQYF
TGTGCCAGCAGTCTGACCGGTCTAGCGGGAGGGAGAACAGATACGCAGTATTTT
>TRBV20-1|TRBD2|few|TRBJ2-2
CSARRTSGRRGELFF
TGCAGTGCTAGACGGACTAGCGGGCGTCGCGGGGAGCTGTTTTTT
>TRBV15|TRBD2|.|TRBJ2-1
CATSRDRLAASEGNEQFF
TGTGCCACCAGCAGAGATAGGCTAGCGGCTAGCGAGGGGAATGAGCAGTTCTTC
>TRBV14|.|few|TRBJ2-1
CASSQLDFDYNEQFF
TGTGCCAGCAGCCAACTTGATTTTGACTACAATGAGCAGTTCTTC
>TRBV20-1|.|.|TRBJ2-5
CSARTTGQETQYF
TGCAGTGCTAGAACGACCGGCCAAGAGACCCAGTACTTC
>TRBV7-9|.|many|TRBJ2-1
CASSLALGAYNEQFF
TGTGCCAGCAGCTTAGCTCTGGGGGCCTACAATGAGCAGTTCTTC
>TRBV12-3/TRBV12-4|.|many|TRBJ1-6
CASSPDGDGGSPLHF
TGTGCCAGCAGTCCAGACGGGGACGGGGGTTCACCCCTCCACTTT
>TRBV12-3/TRBV12-4|.|many|TRBJ2-2
CASTQVLTGELFF
TGTGCCAGCACCCAGGTTTTAACCGGGGAGCTGTTTTTT
>TRBV12-3/TRBV12-4|TRBD2|many|TRBJ2-1
CASSLRESYNEQFF
TGTGCCAGCAGTTTGCGGGAGTCCTACAATGAGCAGTTCTTC
>TRBV6-5|.|.|TRBJ2-3
CASSHGDSDTQYF
TGTGCCAGCAGTCACGGGGATTCAGATACGCAGTATTTT
>TRBV6-1|TRBD1|.|TRBJ1-2
CASSGGTAFSTYGYTF
TGTGCCAGCAGCGGAGGGACAGCCTTTAGCACCTATGGCTACACCTTC
>TRBV6-2/TRBV6-3|.|few|TRBJ2-1
CASSYSLGYNEQFF
TGTGCCAGCAGTTATTCGCTAGGGTACAATGAGCAGTTCTTC
>TRBV7-9|.|few|TRBJ2-5
CASSLSGRGETQYF
TGTGCCAGCAGCTTATCGGGGAGGGGGGAGACCCAGTACTTC
>TRBV7-9|.|.|TRBJ2-5
CASSFFPGASETQYF
TGTGCCAGCAGCTTCTTTCCGGGGGCGTCAGAGACCCAGTACTTC